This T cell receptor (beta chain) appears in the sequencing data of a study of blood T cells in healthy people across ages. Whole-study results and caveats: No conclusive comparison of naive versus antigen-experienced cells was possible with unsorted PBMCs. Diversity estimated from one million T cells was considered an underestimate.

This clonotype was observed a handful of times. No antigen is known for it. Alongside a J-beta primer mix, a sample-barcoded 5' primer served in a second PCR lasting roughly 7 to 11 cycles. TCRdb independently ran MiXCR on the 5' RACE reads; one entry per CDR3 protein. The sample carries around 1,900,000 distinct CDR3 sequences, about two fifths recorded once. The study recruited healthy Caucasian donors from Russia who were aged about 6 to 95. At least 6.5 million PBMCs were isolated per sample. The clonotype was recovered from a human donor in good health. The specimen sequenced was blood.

CDR3: CASRTNRQETQYF. As DNA, the CDR3 is TGTGCCAGCAGGACGAACCGCCAAGAGACCCAGTACTTC. The chain joins TRBV6-2 or TRBV6-3 to TRBJ2-5; D gene unclear. V was pared by 6 bases and J by 1 base, with 9 bases between. CDR1 and CDR2 from the germline V gene are MNHEY and SVGEGT. The CDR3 covers 13 residues.